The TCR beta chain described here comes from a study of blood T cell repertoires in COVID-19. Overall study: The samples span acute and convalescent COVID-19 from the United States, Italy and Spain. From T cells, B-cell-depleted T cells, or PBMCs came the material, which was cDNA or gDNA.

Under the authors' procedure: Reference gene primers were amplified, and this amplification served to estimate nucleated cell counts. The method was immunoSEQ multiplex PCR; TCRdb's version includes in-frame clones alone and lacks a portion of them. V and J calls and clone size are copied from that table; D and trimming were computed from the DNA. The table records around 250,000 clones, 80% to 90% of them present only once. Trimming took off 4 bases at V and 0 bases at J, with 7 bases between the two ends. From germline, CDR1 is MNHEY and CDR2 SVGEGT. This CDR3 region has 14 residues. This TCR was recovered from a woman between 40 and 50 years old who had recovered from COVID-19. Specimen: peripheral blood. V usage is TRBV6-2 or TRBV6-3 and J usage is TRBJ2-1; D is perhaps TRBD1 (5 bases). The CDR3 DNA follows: TGTGCCAGCAGTTGGGGCGGCTCCTACAATGAGCAGTTCTTC. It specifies CASSWGGSYNEQFF.